This T cell receptor (beta chain) was captured in a study of T cells in Graves' hyperthyroidism and ophthalmopathy. Study observations and caveats: In simple terms, a model built on 13 V-J features told ophthalmopathy apart from stable hyperthyroidism. Ophthalmopathy got predicted by the model a median about 6.5 months before its onset.

This clonotype was recorded many times. Its antigen is undetermined. Germline CDR1 is SNHLY and CDR2 is FYNNEI. The CDR3 covers 15 residues. Trimming took off 1 base at V and 1 base at J, with 8 bases between the two ends. The hyperthyroidism patients had all been newly diagnosed, and their disease duration was under 2 months. Their ages ranged from 18 to 65 years. Each diagnosis was grounded in clinical symptoms, serum thyroxine and TRAb, thyroid ultrasound, and orbital computed tomography. The investigators amplified TCR beta CDR3 regions from RNA transcripts. TCR CDR3 regions were first amplified by RT-PCR with HTBI primers. TCRdb redid the calling of the multiplex PCR reads with MiXCR, one entry per CDR3 protein. The sample records about 620,000 distinct CDR3 sequences, roughly 16% being singletons.

The chain is built from TRBV2 and TRBJ2-1; D may be TRBD1 (5 bases). This receptor was identified in a woman aged 30 to 39 with Graves' hyperthyroidism. The specimen sequenced was blood. This chain's CDR3 is CASSEEGPSYNEQFF. For the CDR3, the DNA is TGTGCCAGCAGTGAAGAGGGGCCATCCTACAATGAGCAGTTCTTC.